Presented here are 22 T cell receptor beta chains from one specimen sequenced in a study of T cells in Graves' hyperthyroidism and ophthalmopathy. It was RNA transcripts that yielded the amplified TCR beta CDR3 regions. The TCR CDR3 was amplified in a first-round RT-PCR using the HTBI primer set. One entry per CDR3 protein, called by TCRdb with MiXCR from the multiplex PCR reads. The repertoire includes 530,000 or so distinct CDR3 sequences, roughly a quarter of them detected once, and 10% to 12% sits in the top ten. The sequencing sample was made of blood. These receptors all stem from a woman under 40 with Graves' ophthalmopathy.

CDR3 DNA sequence: TGTGCCAGCAGTGAGCGACGGGGATTGGGGGAGACCCAGTACTTC. Translating gives CASSERRGLGETQYF. The chain uses TRBV6-1 and TRBJ2-5; TRBD2 is a possible D gene (5 bases). CDR3 length: 15 residues. CDR1 is MNHNS, CDR2 SASEGT, per germline. V lost 3 bases, J lost 5 bases, and 16 bases lay in between.

The J gene is TRBJ2-7, the V gene TRBV6-1; 9 bases match TRBD1. The CDR3 extends over 17 amino acids. The V gene's germline CDR1 is MNHNS and CDR2 SASEGT. Trimming took 1 base from V and 2 from J; bases not matched to a gene: 9. The CDR3 loop reads CASSEVFRDRVTYEQYF. Here the CDR3 DNA reads TGTGCCAGCAGTGAAGTGTTCCGGGACAGGGTAACCTACGAGCAGTACTTC.

This clonotype came up a few times. V and J are TRBV20-1 and TRBJ2-5, with 12 bases aligning to TRBD2. V shed 6 bases and J 5 bases; nucleotides not matched to a gene: 10. From germline, CDR1 is DFQATT and CDR2 SNEGSKA (reference sequence). The CDR3 length is 15 residues. Written as DNA, the CDR3 is TGCAGTGCCTACCCGACTAGCGGGAGCAGGGAGACCCAGTACTTC. It encodes CSAYPTSGSRETQYF.

The J gene is TRBJ2-7, the V gene TRBV6-5, with TRBD2 as a possible D gene (5 bases). Looked up from germline, CDR1 is MNHEY and CDR2 is SVGAGI. The ends were cut back, 0 bases at V and 1 base at J, with 13 bases in the middle. CDR3 length equals 16 residues. The CDR3 DNA sequence: TGTGCCAGCAGTTACTCGACTTTCGGGGAATCCTACGAGCAGTACTTC. It encodes CASSYSTFGESYEQYF.

This clonotype was found many times. The genes are TRBV12-3 or TRBV12-4 and TRBJ1-1, with a tentative D call TRBD1 (5 bases). The CDR3 sequence is 14 residues long. V lost 3 bases, J lost 5 bases, and 13 bases lay in between. The CDR3 nucleotides read TGTGCCAGCAGTTTGCGGGACGGCGGGACTGAAGCTTTCTTT. Its protein is CASSLRDGGTEAFF.

The table lists this clonotype with a count of one. The chain combines TRBV2 with TRBJ1-2; D gene ambiguous. Trimming removed 6 bases at V and 7 bases at J, with 21 bases between. The CDR3 loop spans 15 amino acids. In germline, CDR1 is SNHLY, CDR2 FYNNEI. The CDR3 here is CASRRIQGLKGGYTF. CDR3 bases: TGTGCCAGCAGAAGAATCCAAGGCCTGAAGGGTGGCTACACCTTC.

The chain joins TRBV7-2 to TRBJ2-7; D is undetermined. Trimming took 1 base from V and 6 from J, leaving 10 bases between them. The germline V gene encodes CDR1 SGHTA and CDR2 FQGNSA. The CDR3 extends over 13 amino acids. The CDR3, as DNA: TGTGCCAGCAGCTTAGGTGTGGCCGTCGAGCAGTACTTC. Protein sequence: CASSLGVAVEQYF. Drawing the rest from reference TRBV7-2 and TRBJ2-7, the complete variable domain is GAGVSQSPSNKVTEKGKDVELRCDPISGHTALYWYRQSLGQGLEFLIYFQGNSAPDKSGLPSDRFSAERTGGSVSTLTIQRTQQEDSAVYLCASSLGVAVEQYFGPGTRLTVT.

This clonotype was detected many times. The chain employs TRBV5-1 and TRBJ1-2; TRBD1 matches 10 bases. From germline, CDR1 is SGHRS and CDR2 YFSETQ. CDR3 size: 15 residues. V gave up 4 bases and J gave up 6 bases; unmatched junction bases: 9. CDR3 coding DNA: TGCGCCAGCAGCGGGGACAGGGGTGACAGGAATGGCTACACCTTC. Translating it yields CASSGDRGDRNGYTF.

The sample holds many counts of this clonotype. The chain employs TRBV11-2 and TRBJ2-7; maybe TRBD1 (5 bases). Trimming took off 0 bases at V and 6 bases at J, with 15 bases between the two ends. This CDR3 has 15 residues. Germline CDR1 is SGHAT and CDR2 is FQNNGV. CDR3 residues: CASSLEIAGSIEQYF. CDR3 bases: TGTGCCAGCAGCTTAGAAATTGCAGGGTCTATCGAGCAGTACTTC. Full variable domain (remainder filled in from reference TRBV11-2 and TRBJ2-7): EAGVAQSPRYKIIEKRQSVAFWCNPISGHATLYWYQQILGQGPKLLIQFQNNGVVDDSQLPKDRFSAERLKGVDSTLKIQPAKLEDSAVYLCASSLEIAGSIEQYFGPGTRLTVT.

The genes are TRBV6-1 and TRBJ1-5, with unresolved D. The CDR3 loop spans 16 amino acids. The germline V and J ends were trimmed by 1 base and 2 bases, with 12 bases remaining between them. The germline V gene encodes CDR1 MNHNS and CDR2 SASEGT. Here the CDR3 DNA reads TGTGCCAGCAGTGAAGGGACGGCCCAGGGCAATCAGCCCCAGCATTTT. This translates into CASSEGTAQGNQPQHF.

This sequence joins TRBV12-3 or TRBV12-4 and TRBJ1-3; D remains ambiguous. V was trimmed by 6 bases and J by 4 bases, leaving 13 bases between them. CDR3 length: 14 amino acids. CDR3 residues: CASSLLSGGNTIYF. In DNA, the CDR3 is TGTGCCAGCAGCTTGCTTTCGGGCGGAAACACCATATATTTT.

This clonotype was counted only a few times. This sequence joins TRBV12-3 or TRBV12-4 and TRBJ1-5; D is undetermined. V lost 7 bases, J lost 0 bases, and 13 bases lay in between. This CDR3 is built from 15 residues. The CDR3 coding sequence is TGTGCCAGCAACCCTAAGGGTTATAGCAATCAGCCCCAGCATTTT. It is translated as CASNPKGYSNQPQHF.

This clonotype was seen repeatedly, ten times or more. V is TRBV19 and J is TRBJ1-5; 8 nucleotides match TRBD1. The germline V gene has CDR1 LNHDA and CDR2 SQIVND (reference sequence). The V and J ends lost 3 bases and 6 bases, in that order; junction bases with no gene match: 4. CDR3 size: 14 residues. The CDR3 DNA follows: TGTGCCAGTAGTATGACAGGGGAACGTCAGCCCCAGCATTTT. It yields the protein CASSMTGERQPQHF. Supplemented by reference TRBV19 and TRBJ1-5, the full variable domain reads DGGITQSPKYLFRKEGQNVTLSCEQNLNHDAMYWYRQDPGQGLRLIYYSQIVNDFQKGDIAEGYSVSREKKESFPLTVTSAQKNPTAFYLCASSMTGERQPQHFGDGTRLSIL.

The rearrangement links TRBV20-1 to TRBJ2-7; possibly TRBD1 or TRBD2 for D (5 bases each). Trimming took off 3 bases at V and 3 bases at J, with 15 bases between the two ends. The CDR3 loop spans 14 amino acids. Germline V CDR1 and CDR2: DFQATT, SNEGSKA (reference sequence). The CDR3 DNA reads TGCAGTGCTAGTCGGGGCGGAGCCAGCTACGAGCAGTACTTC. This translates into CSASRGGASYEQYF.

The chain links TRBV7-2 to TRBJ2-7, with TRBD2 matching over 13 bases. The CDR3 contains 14 residues. V was pared by 5 bases and J by 6 bases, with 4 bases of the junction left unmatched. The germline CDR1 and CDR2 sequences are SGHTA and FQGNSA. The CDR3 sequence is CASSQRLAGGEQYF. The CDR3 coding sequence is TGTGCCAGCAGCCAAAGACTAGCGGGAGGCGAGCAGTACTTC.

This clonotype came up a few times. V gene TRBV6-1 combines with J gene TRBJ2-7, with TRBD1 matching over 8 bases. From germline, CDR1 is MNHNS and CDR2 SASEGT. The CDR3 is made up of 15 amino acids. V trimming: 6 bases; J trimming: 1 base; junction bases outside the gene matches: 8. CDR3 DNA sequence: TGTGCCAGCAGGCCGGGACAGGCTAGTTCCTACGAGCAGTACTTC. Its translation is CASRPGQASSYEQYF.

The genes are TRBV6-1 and TRBJ1-5, with D uncertain. V lost 5 bases, J lost 6 bases, and 17 bases lay in between. The CDR3 covers 15 residues. Looked up from germline, CDR1 is MNHNS and CDR2 is SASEGT. In nucleotides, the CDR3 is TGTGCCAGCAGTCTCTCCGGGAGGCTGGCTCAGCCCCAGCATTTT. Residues: CASSLSGRLAQPQHF.

This clonotype occurred a few times. The J gene is TRBJ1-5, the V gene TRBV6-2 or TRBV6-3, with D possibly being TRBD1 (6 bases). The V gene lost 6 bases and the J gene lost 11 bases, with 23 bases spanning the gap. Germline assignment: CDR1 MNHEY and CDR2 SVGEGT. This CDR3 has 15 residues. The CDR3 nucleotides read TGTGCCAGCAGCACCAACCGAGGGGGACTGAGCGCCCAGCATTTT. It is translated as CASSTNRGGLSAQHF.

The J gene is TRBJ1-2, the V gene TRBV12-3 or TRBV12-4, with D unresolved. V dropped 3 bases and J dropped 8 bases, with 13 bases sitting between them. The CDR3 sequence is 13 residues long. In DNA, the CDR3 is TGTGCCAGCAGTTTGGTTGCGGTCTGGGGCTACACCTTC. The encoded protein is CASSLVAVWGYTF.

The rearrangement links TRBV7-9 to TRBJ2-7; 8 bases are a match to TRBD1. V lost 6 bases and J lost 7; bases outside the gene matches: 14. Germline values: CDR1 SEHNR, CDR2 FQNEAQ (reference sequence). CDR3 length: 15 amino acids. The CDR3 spells CASSLSQGALGEQYF. The CDR3 coding sequence is TGTGCCAGCAGTCTTAGTCAGGGGGCTTTGGGAGAGCAGTACTTC.

This clonotype was observed at least ten times. The genes are TRBV19 and TRBJ1-1, with a tentative D call TRBD1 (5 bases). The V and J ends lost 9 bases and 4 bases respectively, with 18 bases between them. The germline V gene encodes CDR1 LNHDA and CDR2 SQIVND (reference sequence). The CDR3 totals 14 residues. The CDR3 DNA follows: TGTGCCAGCACCGGCGAGGGGTTCGGCACTGAAGCTTTCTTT. Translating it yields CASTGEGFGTEAFF.

This clonotype was seen at least ten times. The V call is TRBV28, the J call TRBJ1-1; 7 nucleotides line up with TRBD1. Germline CDR1 is MDHEN and CDR2 is SYDVKM. This CDR3 comprises 15 residues. J lost 6 bases, V lost 6 bases, and 13 bases had no gene match. The CDR3 region has the DNA TGTGCCAGCAGGCGAATCAGACAGGGACACGCTGAAGCTTTCTTT. Its protein product is CASRRIRQGHAEAFF. The variable domain in full, completed from reference TRBV28 and TRBJ1-1, reads DVKVTQSSRYLVKRTGEKVFLECVQDMDHENMFWYRQDPGLGLRLIYFSYDVKMKEKGDIPEGYSVSREKKERFSLILESASTNQTSMYLCASRRIRQGHAEAFFGQGTRLTVV.